This T cell receptor (beta chain) stems from a study of a mutant IDH1 vaccine in newly diagnosed glioma. The wider study: Most patients had received both radiotherapy and temozolomide, the prior options being radiotherapy, temozolomide, or both.

The repertoire was sequenced with immunoSEQ multiplex PCR; TCRdb's copy has only in-frame clones and lacks some. The table has nearly 70,000 clones, roughly 78% seen once. The CDR3 length is 14 residues. Trimming cost V 6 bases and J 4 bases; bases outside gene matches: 10. CDR1 is SQVTM, CDR2 ANQGSEA, per germline. Overall study results and limits: Pseudoprogression looked unconnected to shifts in top peripheral T cell clonotypes.

A word on this clone: The antigen is not known.

The time point was: baseline, week 1 (first vaccination visit). Treatment given: pre-vaccination baseline after standard-of-care therapy. This chain uses TRBV29-1 with TRBJ2-3; 7 nucleotides line up with TRBD1. The sample consisted of PBMCs, taken from a glioma patient treated with radiotherapy, temozolomide or both. This receptor was obtained from a man aged 50 or older with glioma. CDR3 region: CSVSDRSGPDTQYF. The CDR3 nucleotides read TGCAGCGTGTCGGACAGGTCGGGACCAGATACGCAGTATTTT.